Below are 3 T cell receptor beta chains sequenced from a single sample in a study of blood T cell repertoires in COVID-19. Only in-frame clones appear in the TCRdb table, and some are missing; sequencing was by immunoSEQ multiplex PCR. The table lists around 140,000 clones, around 89% of them singletons. The sequenced material came from peripheral blood. The receptors originated from a human donor with COVID-19, enrolled during active disease. The donor label of this sample is uncertain.

CDR3 in DNA: TGTGCCAGCAACCTCAACGCCGGGACAGGGGAGGAGACCCAGTACTTC. Its protein product is CASNLNAGTGEETQYF. The chain carries TRBV5-4 and TRBJ2-5; 10 bases are a match to TRBD1. Per the germline V gene, CDR1 is SGHNT and CDR2 is YYREEE (reference sequence). The CDR3 length is 16 residues. V shed 6 bases and J 5 bases; nucleotides not matched to a gene: 13.

The rearrangement uses TRBV5-4 and TRBJ1-6; the D gene is possibly TRBD1 (6 bases). The CDR3 sequence is 13 residues long. CDR1 and CDR2 (germline): SGHNT, YYREEE (reference sequence). V was cut by 3 bases and J by 14 bases, with 15 bases left in between. The DNA of the CDR3 is TGTGCCAGCAGCTCCCGGACAGCGGCGACCCTCCACTTT. Amino acid sequence: CASSSRTAATLHF.

The gene calls are TRBV24-1 and TRBJ1-6, with D tentatively TRBD1 (6 bases). Trimming stripped 1 base from V and 9 bases from J, with 18 bases between. This CDR3 contains 17 residues. CDR1 is KGHDR, CDR2 SFDVKD, per germline. The CDR3 DNA is TGTGCCACCAGTGATTTTGAACCTCGAGACAGGTGTTCACCCCTCCACTTT. Residues: CATSDFEPRDRCSPLHF.